A single T cell receptor (beta chain) is shown here with its context. Its antigen is unidentified. Per the germline V gene, CDR1 is SGHRS and CDR2 is YFSETQ. CDR3 length: 13 residues. V dropped 0 bases and J dropped 3 bases, with 6 bases sitting between them. TCRdb reprocessed the PCR reads via MiXCR. The table lists 30,000 to 40,000 clones, roughly 19% of them singletons. The data were obtained in a study of metastatic and nonmetastatic thyroid tumors. Study-wide findings and caveats: Malignant thyroid tumors reportedly had TCR beta diversity that was significantly higher than in benign nodules, in blood and tumor.

Each patient came to thyroid surgery without any prior treatment (of any kind). J is TRBJ1-1 and V is TRBV5-1; D may be TRBD1 (6 bases). What was sequenced was blood. The receptor was derived from a female donor with papillary thyroid cancer or a benign thyroid nodule (not recorded which). Some clones in this sample may be carry-over from other donors' samples. CDR3 DNA sequence: TGCGCCAGCAGCTTGGACAGGGACACTGAAGCTTTCTTT. Translation gives CASSLDRDTEAFF.